Here is one T cell receptor (beta chain) with its context. The antigen is unknown. The data originate from a study of T cell repertoires in cytomegalovirus infection. Across the study: Public TCR beta signatures marked donors with CMV infection and the matching HLA. The study's findings and limits: CMV-specific TCR beta clonotypes restricted by HLA-C were the ones dominating the ex vivo response. Cumulative public TCR beta family frequency identified CMV carriers with the relevant HLA.

One entry per CDR3 protein, called by TCRdb with MiXCR from the reads. This sample has approximately 550,000 distinct CDR3 sequences; approximately 15% occur once, and the top ten carry about 24%. Deletions cut 1 base from V and 5 bases from J, with 11 bases between. The germline gives CDR1 LGHNA, CDR2 YNFKEQ. This CDR3 has 14 amino acids. This TCR came from a human donor in good health (CMV status not recorded). Some clones in this sample may be carry-over from other donors' samples. This chain connects TRBV4-2 to TRBJ1-1; no firm D call. The sequenced sample was CD8+ T cells from PBMCs. The CDR3 sequence is CASSQVSEGTEAFF. CDR3 nucleotides: TGTGCCAGCAGCCAAGTTTCTGAGGGTACTGAAGCTTTCTTT.